This T cell receptor (beta chain) appears in the sequencing data of a study of control samples from healthy donors and cancer patients. Trimming shortened V by 0 bases and J by 4 bases, and 10 bases separated the two germline ends. CDR1 is SGHNT, CDR2 YYREEE, per germline (reference sequence). The CDR3 has 15 residues. Some clones are missing from TCRdb's copy, which holds only in-frame ones; the method was immunoSEQ multiplex PCR. The sample includes roughly 190,000 clones, around 91% seen only once; the top ten take 1.5%. Sequencing was performed on blood. The rearrangement joins TRBV5-4 to TRBJ2-2, with D perhaps TRBD2 (6 bases). This clonotype was sampled from a woman in her twenties or thirties in good health. The CDR3 region is CASSLAGAGTGELFF. CDR3 DNA sequence: TGTGCCAGCAGCTTGGCGGGAGCGGGCACCGGGGAGCTGTTTTTT.